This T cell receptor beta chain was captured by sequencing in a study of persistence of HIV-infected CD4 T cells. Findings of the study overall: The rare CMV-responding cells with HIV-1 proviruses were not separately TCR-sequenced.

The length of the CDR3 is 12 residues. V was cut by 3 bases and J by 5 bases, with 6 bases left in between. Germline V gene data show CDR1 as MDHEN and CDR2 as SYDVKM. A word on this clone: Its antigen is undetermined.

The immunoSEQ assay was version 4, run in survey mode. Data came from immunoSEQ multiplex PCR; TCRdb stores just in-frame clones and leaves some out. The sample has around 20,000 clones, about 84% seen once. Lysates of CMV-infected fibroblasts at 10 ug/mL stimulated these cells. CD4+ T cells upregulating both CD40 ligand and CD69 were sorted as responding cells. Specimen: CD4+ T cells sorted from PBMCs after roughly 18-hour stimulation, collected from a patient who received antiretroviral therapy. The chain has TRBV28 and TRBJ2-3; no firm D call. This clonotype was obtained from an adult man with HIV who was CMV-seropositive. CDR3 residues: CASSFTGDTQYF. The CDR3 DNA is TGTGCCAGCAGTTTTACTGGAGATACGCAGTATTTT.